This entry lists 22 T cell receptor beta chains sequenced from one sample in a study of cytomegalovirus exposure and HLA in healthy donors (dated by TCRdb to about 2017). Library preparation employed the immunoSEQ multiplex PCR assay. A mixture of 60 forward primers for TCR Vbeta segments and 13 reverse primers for TCR Jbeta segments was used in the multiplex PCR. TCRdb's version of the immuneACCESS table is confined to in-frame rearrangements and falls short of the full clone set. An unresolved V gene accounts for under half of the shortfall where checked; the remainder is of unknown origin. The sample table holds about 200,000 clones, of which 75% to 80% were seen once. 12% to 15% of the sample is held by the ten biggest clonotypes. The specimen was PBMCs. The receptors stem from a woman aged 25 to 39 in good health and CMV-seropositive.

The V and J genes are TRBV9 and TRBJ2-1; 11 nucleotides match TRBD2. V lost 2 bases and J lost 9; bases outside the gene matches: 4. Germline values: CDR1 SGDLS, CDR2 YYNGEE. The CDR3 sequence is 14 residues long. CDR3 region: CASSVSLAGVEQFF. CDR3 in DNA: TGTGCCAGCAGCGTGTCACTAGCGGGGGTTGAGCAGTTCTTC.

CDR3 sequence (DNA): TGTGCCAGCAGTGAAACAGCCGATAATTCACCCCTCCACTTT. Residues: CASSETADNSPLHF. This chain links TRBV6-1 with TRBJ1-6; no definite D call. The CDR3 contains 14 residues. Trimming removed 2 bases at V and 5 bases at J, with 7 bases between. Germline V gives CDR1 MNHNS, CDR2 SASEGT.

This chain uses TRBV9 with TRBJ1-2; D is unclear. CDR3 length equals 17 residues. Germline assignment: CDR1 SGDLS and CDR2 YYNGEE. The germline V and J ends were trimmed by 0 bases and 0 bases, with 15 bases remaining between them. CDR3 protein: CASSVGGGSLANYGYTF. The CDR3 DNA is TGTGCCAGCAGCGTAGGAGGAGGGTCCCTTGCTAACTATGGCTACACCTTC.

The chain couples TRBV6-1 to TRBJ2-5, with 9 bases identical to TRBD2. The J call is in doubt because the DNA end fits TRBJ2-7 better. Germline values: CDR1 MNHNS, CDR2 SASEGT. This CDR3 is 15 amino acids long. CDR3: CASSDPLAGSYEQYF. CDR3 DNA: TGTGCCAGCAGTGATCCGCTAGCGGGATCGTACGAGCAGTACTTC.

This clone came up once. The genes are TRBV7-9 and TRBJ2-7; 9 bases are shared with TRBD2. The trim removed 5 bases at V and 4 bases at J, leaving 6 bases unmatched. The CDR3 runs 14 residues. CDR1 and CDR2 from the germline V gene are SEHNR and FQNEAQ (reference sequence). CDR3 coding DNA: TGTGCCAGCAGCAGCCGGAGCGGGAGGTACGAGCAGTACTTC. Its protein is CASSSRSGRYEQYF. Drawing the rest from reference TRBV7-9 and TRBJ2-7, the complete variable domain is DTGVSQNPRHKITKRGQNVTFRCDPISEHNRLYWYRQTLGQGPEFLTYFQNEAQLEKSRLLSDRFSAERPKGSFSTLEIQRTEQGDSAMYLCASSSRSGRYEQYFGPGTRLTVT.

The rearrangement links TRBV7-2 to TRBJ2-5; TRBD2 matches at 12 bases. From germline, CDR1 is SGHTA and CDR2 FQGNSA. This CDR3 region has 14 residues. The trim removed 2 bases at V and 7 bases at J, leaving 2 bases unmatched. For the CDR3, the DNA is TGTGCCAGCAGCTTACTAGCGGGAGGGGGGACCCAGTACTTC. It yields the protein CASSLLAGGGTQYF.

V usage is TRBV7-3 and J usage is TRBJ2-1; 7 positions match TRBD2. The CDR3 runs 13 residues. The germline V gene encodes CDR1 SGHTA and CDR2 FQGTGA. V trimming: 2 bases; J trimming: 10 bases; junction bases outside the gene matches: 5. In DNA, the CDR3 is TGTGCCAGCAGCTTAGGGGGGGTTAGGGAGCAGTTCTTC. Translation gives CASSLGGVREQFF.

In the case of this clone: One junction end disagrees with the germline gene, perhaps due to a read error. The V call is TRBV7-9, the J call TRBJ1-1; TRBD1 agrees at 7 bases. Germline V gene lookup returns CDR1 SEHNR and CDR2 FQNEAQ (reference sequence). This CDR3 has 16 amino acids. The CDR3 spells CSSSPPGRQGRPEAFF. As DNA, the CDR3 is TGTTCCAGCAGCCCCCCGGGAAGACAGGGTCGACCTGAAGCTTTCTTT.

The chain carries TRBV5-1 and TRBJ2-1; 7 bases agree with TRBD2. CDR3 length equals 17 residues. V was pared by 3 bases and J by 5 bases, with 14 bases of the junction left unmatched. CDR1 and CDR2 (germline): SGHRS, YFSETQ. The CDR3 DNA follows: TGCGCCAGCAGCTCGAACGAAAGGACTAGTCGAGACAATGAGCAGTTCTTC. Translation: CASSSNERTSRDNEQFF.

The chain couples TRBV7-3 to TRBJ1-2; D is ambiguous. The CDR3 is 14 residues long. V was shortened by 3 bases and J by 5 bases, with 13 bases between the two germline ends. Germline V gives CDR1 SGHTA, CDR2 FQGTGA. The CDR3 region is CASSFPPGHYGYTF. The CDR3 bases are TGTGCCAGCAGCTTTCCCCCAGGCCATTATGGCTACACCTTC.

The chain links TRBV19 to TRBJ1-1; D remains ambiguous. Germline loops: CDR1 LNHDA, CDR2 SQIVND (reference sequence). The CDR3 totals 13 residues. V lost 7 bases, J lost 1 base, and 10 bases lay in between. The CDR3 sequence is CASKERSNTEAFF. The CDR3 bases are TGTGCCAGTAAGGAGAGATCGAACACTGAAGCTTTCTTT.

V gene TRBV6-5 combines with J gene TRBJ1-5; perhaps TRBD1 as D (6 bases). Between the trimmed V and J ends, which lost 5 bases and 4 bases, there was a span of 15 bases. From germline, CDR1 is MNHEY and CDR2 SVGAGI. The CDR3 loop spans 15 amino acids. CDR3 amino acids: CASSTGWGKNQPQHF. The CDR3, as DNA: TGTGCCAGCAGTACAGGGTGGGGAAAAAATCAGCCCCAGCATTTT.

The V and J genes are TRBV2 and TRBJ2-1, with 10 bases that match TRBD2. Germline trimming cut 8 bases from V and 5 bases from J; bases unmatched to any gene: 9. CDR1 is SNHLY and CDR2 is FYNNEI in the germline V gene. The CDR3 totals 15 residues. The CDR3 sequence is CASQTSGPPDNEQFF. The CDR3 bases are TGTGCCAGCCAGACTAGCGGGCCCCCCGACAATGAGCAGTTCTTC.

The V gene is TRBV18, the J gene TRBJ2-1, with 11 bases that match TRBD2. Losses at the gene ends were 3 bases for V and 9 bases for J; bases not matched to a gene: 7. CDR3 length: 15 amino acids. Germline assignment: CDR1 KGHSH and CDR2 LQKENI. The CDR3 loop is CASSPSLAGAGEQFF. As DNA, the CDR3 is TGTGCCAGCTCACCCTCACTAGCGGGAGCCGGTGAGCAGTTCTTC.

The chain employs TRBV27 and TRBJ2-2, with D possibly matching TRBD2 (6 bases). Germline V CDR1 and CDR2: MNHEY, SMNVEV (reference sequence). This CDR3 is built from 15 residues. The germline V and J ends were trimmed by 3 bases and 4 bases, with 12 bases remaining between them. The CDR3 loop is CASSLRGRGTGELFF. CDR3 in DNA: TGTGCCAGCAGTTTGAGAGGGCGGGGCACCGGGGAGCTGTTTTTT.

This chain links TRBV7-3 with TRBJ1-1, with D possibly being TRBD1 (5 bases). This CDR3 contains 16 residues. The V gene's germline CDR1 is SGHTA and CDR2 FQGTGA. V was shortened by 2 bases and J by 4 bases, with 17 bases between the two germline ends. The CDR3 region is CASSLGPAGQGTEAFF. Here the CDR3 DNA reads TGTGCCAGCAGCTTAGGGCCAGCCGGGCAGGGCACTGAAGCTTTCTTT.

The genes are TRBV14 and TRBJ1-5; D uncertain. The CDR3 length is 13 residues. Germline V gene data show CDR1 as SGHDN and CDR2 as FVKESK. V was clipped by 0 bases and J by 4 bases, with 4 bases between them. The CDR3 DNA is TGTGCCAGCAGCCAAGATAGTAATCAGCCCCAGCATTTT. Translated, it gives CASSQDSNQPQHF.

This chain's CDR3 is CASSDSGRRRGRQPQHF. The CDR3 region has the DNA TGTGCCAGCAGTGACTCAGGTAGGCGCCGAGGGCGTCAGCCCCAGCATTTT. J is TRBJ1-5 and V is TRBV6-4, with D unresolved. This CDR3 has 17 residues. The V and J ends lost 0 bases and 6 bases respectively, with 18 bases between them. Germline V gene sequence: CDR1 MRHNA, CDR2 SNTAGT.

The chain uses TRBV19 and TRBJ1-2; D call uncertain. The length of the CDR3 is 12 residues. V was cut by 1 base and J by 6 bases, with 6 bases left in between. Germline CDR1 reads LNHDA; CDR2 reads SQIVND (reference sequence). Here the CDR3 DNA reads TGTGCCAGTAGTATAGCCGGTGATGGCTACACCTTC. Amino acid sequence: CASSIAGDGYTF.

This CDR3 is CASSADRAYEQYF. DNA for the CDR3: TGCGCCAGCAGCGCCGACAGGGCCTACGAGCAGTACTTC. The V call is TRBV5-1, the J call TRBJ2-7; 7 bases map to TRBD1. This CDR3 has 13 amino acids. In germline, CDR1 is SGHRS, CDR2 YFSETQ. V gave up 4 bases and J gave up 2 bases; unmatched junction bases: 3.

This clone was detected only once. The chain has TRBV28 and TRBJ2-1, with D possibly TRBD2 on 6 matching bases. Germline loops: CDR1 MDHEN, CDR2 SYDVKM. The CDR3 totals 15 residues. V lost 6 bases to trimming and J lost 9 bases, with 21 bases between them. CDR3 in DNA: TGTGCCAGCAGACCCCCGGGACTTAGCACGACTGAGCAGTTCTTC. Its translation: CASRPPGLSTTEQFF.

A word on this clone: Other DNA sequences within the sample encode an identical CDR3. V is TRBV5-4 and J is TRBJ1-3, with D uncertain. The CDR3 is 15 amino acids. Trimming removed 1 base from V and 1 base from J, with 9 bases in between. Germline V gives CDR1 SGHNT, CDR2 YYREEE (reference sequence). CDR3 sequence reads: CASSLRGGSGNTIYF. The CDR3 DNA sequence: TGTGCCAGCAGCTTGCGGGGTGGATCTGGAAACACCATATATTTT. Combining the CDR3 with reference TRBV5-4 and TRBJ1-3 gives the whole variable domain ETGVTQSPTHLIKTRGQQVTLRCSSQSGHNTVSWYQQALGQGPQFIFQYYREEENGRGNFPPRFSGLQFPNYSSELNVNALELDDSALYLCASSLRGGSGNTIYFGEGSWLTVV.